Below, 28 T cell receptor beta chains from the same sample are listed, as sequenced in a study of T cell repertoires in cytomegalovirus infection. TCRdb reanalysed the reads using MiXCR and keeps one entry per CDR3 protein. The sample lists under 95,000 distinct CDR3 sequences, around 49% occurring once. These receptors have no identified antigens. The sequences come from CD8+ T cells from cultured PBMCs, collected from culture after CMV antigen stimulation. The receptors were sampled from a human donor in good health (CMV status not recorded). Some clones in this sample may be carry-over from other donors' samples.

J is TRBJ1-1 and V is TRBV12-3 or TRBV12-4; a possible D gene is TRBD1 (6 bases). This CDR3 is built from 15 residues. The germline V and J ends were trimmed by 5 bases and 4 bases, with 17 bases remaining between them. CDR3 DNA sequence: TGTGCCAGCAGTACCCGACAGGTTGTGGGCACTGAAGCTTTCTTT. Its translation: CASSTRQVVGTEAFF.

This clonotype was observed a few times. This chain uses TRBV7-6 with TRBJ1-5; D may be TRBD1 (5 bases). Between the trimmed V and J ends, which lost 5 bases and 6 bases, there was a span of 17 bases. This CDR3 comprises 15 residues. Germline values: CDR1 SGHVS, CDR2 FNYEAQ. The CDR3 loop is CASSRGLGGGQPQHF. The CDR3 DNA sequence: TGTGCCAGCAGCCGAGGCCTTGGGGGAGGTCAGCCCCAGCATTTT. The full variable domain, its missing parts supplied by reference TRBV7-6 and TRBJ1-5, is GAGVSQSPRYKVTKRGQDVALRCDPISGHVSLYWYRQALGQGPEFLTYFNYEAQQDKSGLPNDRFSAERPEGSISTLTIQRTEQRDSAMYRCASSRGLGGGQPQHFGDGTRLSIL.

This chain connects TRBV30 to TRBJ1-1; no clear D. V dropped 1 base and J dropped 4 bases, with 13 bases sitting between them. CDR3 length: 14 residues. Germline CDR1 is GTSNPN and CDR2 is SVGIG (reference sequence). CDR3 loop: CAWSEDGWSTEAFF. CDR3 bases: TGTGCCTGGAGTGAAGACGGGTGGAGCACTGAAGCTTTCTTT.

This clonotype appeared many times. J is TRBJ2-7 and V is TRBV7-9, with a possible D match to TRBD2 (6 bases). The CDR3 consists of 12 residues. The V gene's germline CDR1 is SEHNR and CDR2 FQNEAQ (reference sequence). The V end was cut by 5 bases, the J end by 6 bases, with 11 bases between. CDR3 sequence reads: CASSPGTAEQYF. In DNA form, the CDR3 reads TGTGCCAGCAGCCCTGGGACTGCCGAGCAGTACTTC.

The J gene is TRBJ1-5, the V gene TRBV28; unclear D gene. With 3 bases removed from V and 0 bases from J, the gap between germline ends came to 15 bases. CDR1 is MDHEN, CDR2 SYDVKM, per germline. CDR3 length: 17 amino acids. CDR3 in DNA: TGTGCCAGCAGTTTTCTGACACCCAATTATAGCAATCAGCCCCAGCATTTT. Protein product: CASSFLTPNYSNQPQHF.

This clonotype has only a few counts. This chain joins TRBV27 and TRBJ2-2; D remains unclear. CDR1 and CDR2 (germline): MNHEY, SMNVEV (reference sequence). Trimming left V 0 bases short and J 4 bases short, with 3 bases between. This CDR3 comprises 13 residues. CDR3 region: CASSLSLTGELFF. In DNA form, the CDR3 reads TGTGCCAGCAGTTTATCTCTCACCGGGGAGCTGTTTTTT.

CDR3 coding DNA: TGTGCCAGCAGTTTAGCCCAGGGGGCCTATAATTCACCCCTCCACTTT. This codes for CASSLAQGAYNSPLHF. The genes are TRBV27 and TRBJ1-6; TRBD1 aligns across 7 bases. Germline assignment: CDR1 MNHEY and CDR2 SMNVEV (reference sequence). After removal of 2 bases from V and 2 bases from J, the junction contained 3 bases not matched to a gene. This CDR3 is 16 amino acids long.

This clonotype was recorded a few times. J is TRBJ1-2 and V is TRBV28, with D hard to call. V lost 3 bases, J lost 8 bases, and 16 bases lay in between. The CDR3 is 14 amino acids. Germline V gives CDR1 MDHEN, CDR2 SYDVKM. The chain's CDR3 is CASSFRTVAQGYTF. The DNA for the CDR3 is TGTGCCAGCAGTTTCAGAACAGTCGCTCAGGGCTACACCTTC.

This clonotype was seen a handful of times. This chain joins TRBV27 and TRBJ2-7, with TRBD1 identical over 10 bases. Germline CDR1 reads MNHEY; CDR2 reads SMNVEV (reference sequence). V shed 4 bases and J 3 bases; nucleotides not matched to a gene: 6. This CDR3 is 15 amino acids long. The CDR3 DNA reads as TGTGCCAGCAGTTCTCCCGGGACAGGGGACTACGAGCAGTACTTC. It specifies CASSSPGTGDYEQYF.

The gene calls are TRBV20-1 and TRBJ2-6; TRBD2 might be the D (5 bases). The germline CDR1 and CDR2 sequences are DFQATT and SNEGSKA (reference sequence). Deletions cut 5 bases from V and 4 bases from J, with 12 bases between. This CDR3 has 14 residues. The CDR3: CSAWERAGANVLTF. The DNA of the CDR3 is TGCAGTGCTTGGGAGAGGGCAGGGGCCAACGTCCTGACTTTC.

The CDR3 nucleotides read TGTGCCAGCAGCTTAGCCTATAGGGTTGGAGGGAACACCGGGGAGCTGTTTTTT. Translated, it gives CASSLAYRVGGNTGELFF. The chain employs TRBV11-2 and TRBJ2-2, with a possible D match to TRBD2 (5 bases). The CDR3 contains 18 residues. Trimming cost V 1 base and J 1 base, with 16 bases left between them. The germline gives CDR1 SGHAT, CDR2 FQNNGV.

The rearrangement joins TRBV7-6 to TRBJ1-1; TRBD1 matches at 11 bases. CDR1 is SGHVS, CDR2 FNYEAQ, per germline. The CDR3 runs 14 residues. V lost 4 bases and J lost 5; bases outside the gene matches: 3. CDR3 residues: CASSSRDRGTEAFF. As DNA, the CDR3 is TGTGCCAGCAGCTCCCGGGACAGGGGGACTGAAGCTTTCTTT.

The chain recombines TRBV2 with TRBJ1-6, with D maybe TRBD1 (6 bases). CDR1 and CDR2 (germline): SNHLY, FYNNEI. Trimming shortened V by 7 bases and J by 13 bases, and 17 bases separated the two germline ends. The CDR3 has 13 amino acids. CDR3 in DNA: TGTGCCAGCAAATACCGGGACACGGTCCCCCTCCACTTT. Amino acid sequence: CASKYRDTVPLHF.

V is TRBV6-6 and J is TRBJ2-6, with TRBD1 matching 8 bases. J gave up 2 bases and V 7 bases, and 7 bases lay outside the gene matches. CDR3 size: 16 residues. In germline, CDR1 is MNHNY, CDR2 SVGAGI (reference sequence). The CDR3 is CASTISTGAGANVLTF. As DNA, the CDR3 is TGTGCCAGCACCATTTCGACAGGGGCTGGGGCCAACGTCCTGACTTTC.

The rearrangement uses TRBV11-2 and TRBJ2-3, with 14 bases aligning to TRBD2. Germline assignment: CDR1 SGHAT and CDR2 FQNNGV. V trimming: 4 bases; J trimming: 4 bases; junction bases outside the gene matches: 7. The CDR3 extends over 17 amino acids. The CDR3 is CASSSGLAGGSPDTQYF. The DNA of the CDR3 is TGTGCCAGCAGCTCCGGACTAGCGGGAGGATCCCCAGATACGCAGTATTTT.

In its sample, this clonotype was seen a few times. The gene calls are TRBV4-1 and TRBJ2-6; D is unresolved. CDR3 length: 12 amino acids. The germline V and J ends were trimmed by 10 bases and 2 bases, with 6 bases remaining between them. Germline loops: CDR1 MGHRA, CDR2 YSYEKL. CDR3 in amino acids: CATSTGANVLTF. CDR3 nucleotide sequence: TGCGCCACCAGTACTGGGGCCAACGTCCTGACTTTC.

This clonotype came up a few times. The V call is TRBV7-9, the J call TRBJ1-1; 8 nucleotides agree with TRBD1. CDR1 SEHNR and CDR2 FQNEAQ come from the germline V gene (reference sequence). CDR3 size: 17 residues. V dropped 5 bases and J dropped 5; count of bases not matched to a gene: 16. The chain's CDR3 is CASSPILMVTGGTEAFF. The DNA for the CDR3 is TGTGCCAGCAGCCCTATACTGATGGTTACAGGGGGGACTGAAGCTTTCTTT.

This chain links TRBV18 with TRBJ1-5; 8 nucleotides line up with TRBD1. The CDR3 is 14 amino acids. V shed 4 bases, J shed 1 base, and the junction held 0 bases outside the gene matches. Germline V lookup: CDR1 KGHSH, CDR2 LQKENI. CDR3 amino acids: CASSHRGSNQPQHF. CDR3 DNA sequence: TGTGCCAGCTCACACAGGGGGAGCAATCAGCCCCAGCATTTT.

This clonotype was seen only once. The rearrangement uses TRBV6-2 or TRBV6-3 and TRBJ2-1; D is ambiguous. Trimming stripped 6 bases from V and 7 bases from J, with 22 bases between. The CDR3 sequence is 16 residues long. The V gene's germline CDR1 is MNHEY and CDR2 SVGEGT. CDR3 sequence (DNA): TGTGCCAGCAGCCCAGCCCTCCATCGTGGAAGGAATGAGCAGTTCTTC. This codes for CASSPALHRGRNEQFF.

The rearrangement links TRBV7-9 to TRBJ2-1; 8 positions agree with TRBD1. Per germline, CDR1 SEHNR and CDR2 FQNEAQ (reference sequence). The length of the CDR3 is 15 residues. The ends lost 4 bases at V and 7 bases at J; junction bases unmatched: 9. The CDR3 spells CASSSPGQVRNEQFF. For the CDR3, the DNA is TGTGCCAGCAGCTCGCCGGGACAGGTTCGGAATGAGCAGTTCTTC.

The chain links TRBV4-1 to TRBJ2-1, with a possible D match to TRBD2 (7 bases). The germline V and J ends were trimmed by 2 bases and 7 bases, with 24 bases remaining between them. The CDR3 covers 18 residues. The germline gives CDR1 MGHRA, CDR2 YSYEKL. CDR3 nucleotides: TGCGCCAGCAGCCAACTACCCTTGGGGGGGGGGCCCGGGAATGAGCAGTTCTTC. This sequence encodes CASSQLPLGGGPGNEQFF.

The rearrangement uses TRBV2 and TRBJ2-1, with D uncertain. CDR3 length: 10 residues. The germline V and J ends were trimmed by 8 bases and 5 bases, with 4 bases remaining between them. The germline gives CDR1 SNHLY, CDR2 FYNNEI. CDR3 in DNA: TGTGCCAGCTTTCACAATGAGCAGTTCTTC. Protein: CASFHNEQFF.

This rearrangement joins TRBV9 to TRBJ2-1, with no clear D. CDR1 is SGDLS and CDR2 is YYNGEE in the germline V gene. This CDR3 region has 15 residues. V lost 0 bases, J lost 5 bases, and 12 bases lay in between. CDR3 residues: CASSVVEYGDNEQFF. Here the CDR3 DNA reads TGTGCCAGCAGCGTAGTGGAGTATGGGGACAATGAGCAGTTCTTC.

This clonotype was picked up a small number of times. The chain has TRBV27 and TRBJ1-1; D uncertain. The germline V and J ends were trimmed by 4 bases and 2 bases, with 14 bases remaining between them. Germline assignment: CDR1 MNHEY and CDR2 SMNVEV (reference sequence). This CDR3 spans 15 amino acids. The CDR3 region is CASSSLGRRNTEAFF. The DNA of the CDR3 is TGTGCCAGCAGTTCCCTAGGTAGGAGAAACACTGAAGCTTTCTTT.

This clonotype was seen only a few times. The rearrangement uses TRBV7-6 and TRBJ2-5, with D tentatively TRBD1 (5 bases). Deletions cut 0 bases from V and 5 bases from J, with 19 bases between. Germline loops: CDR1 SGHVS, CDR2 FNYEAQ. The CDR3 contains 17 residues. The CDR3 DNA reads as TGTGCCAGCAGCTTAGCGTGGCAGGGTAATCAACGGGAGACCCAGTACTTC. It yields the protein CASSLAWQGNQRETQYF. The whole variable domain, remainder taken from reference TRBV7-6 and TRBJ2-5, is GAGVSQSPRYKVTKRGQDVALRCDPISGHVSLYWYRQALGQGPEFLTYFNYEAQQDKSGLPNDRFSAERPEGSISTLTIQRTEQRDSAMYRCASSLAWQGNQRETQYFGPGTRLLVL.

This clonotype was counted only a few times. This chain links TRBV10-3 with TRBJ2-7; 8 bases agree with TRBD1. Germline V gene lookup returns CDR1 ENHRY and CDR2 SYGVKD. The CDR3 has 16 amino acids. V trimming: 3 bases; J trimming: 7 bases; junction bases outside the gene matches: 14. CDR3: CAISDWAGGSSGEQYF. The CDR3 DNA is TGTGCCATCAGTGACTGGGCAGGGGGCAGCTCAGGGGAGCAGTACTTC.

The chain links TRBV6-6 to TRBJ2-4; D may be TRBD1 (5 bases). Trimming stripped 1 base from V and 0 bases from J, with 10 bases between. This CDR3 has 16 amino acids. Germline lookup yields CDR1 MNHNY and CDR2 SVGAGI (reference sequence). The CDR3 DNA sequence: TGTGCCAGCAGTTACTGGTCAGGGCTAGCCAAAAACATTCAGTACTTC. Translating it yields CASSYWSGLAKNIQYF.

Here the CDR3 DNA reads TGTGCCAGCAGTGTTTCGGTGGGGGGGCGCGGCACTGAAGCTTTCTTT. Translating gives CASSVSVGGRGTEAFF. This chain joins TRBV27 and TRBJ1-1; weak D call: TRBD1 (6 bases). The germline CDR1 and CDR2 sequences are MNHEY and SMNVEV (reference sequence). Trimming pared 5 bases from V and 4 bases from J, leaving 20 bases between. CDR3 length equals 16 residues.